These 11 T cell receptor beta chains came from one sample sequenced in a study of blood T cell repertoires in COVID-19. Profiling relied on immunoSEQ multiplex PCR, and the TCRdb table lists in-frame clones only, not all of them. The sample lists roughly 78,000 clones, roughly 90% seen once, with around 28% in the top ten. Sequenced: peripheral blood. These receptor sequences come from a man in his forties or fifties with acute or convalescent COVID-19.

This chain joins TRBV12-3 or TRBV12-4 and TRBJ1-1, with TRBD1 as a possible D gene (5 bases). The V end was cut by 3 bases, the J end by 4 bases, with 9 bases between. There are 13 residues in the CDR3. The CDR3 here is CASSFVGGTEAFF. The DNA of the CDR3 is TGTGCCAGCAGTTTTGTGGGGGGCACTGAAGCTTTCTTT.

The V and J genes are TRBV28 and TRBJ1-6; TRBD1 aligns across 11 bases. The CDR3 runs to 14 residues. The trim removed 5 bases at V and 9 bases at J, leaving 3 bases unmatched. The germline V gene has CDR1 MDHEN and CDR2 SYDVKM. The CDR3 loop reads CASSPGTGGSPLHF. DNA for the CDR3: TGTGCCAGCAGTCCCGGGACAGGGGGTTCACCCCTCCACTTT.

The gene calls are TRBV12-5 and TRBJ2-7; 7 nucleotides agree with TRBD2. The CDR3 sequence is 14 residues long. The V gene end was trimmed by 7 bases and the J gene end by 1 base; junction bases not matched to a gene: 7. Per germline, CDR1 LGHNT and CDR2 FRNRAP. CDR3 nucleotides: TGTGCTAGTGCCCTAGGGACTATTTCCTACGAGCAGTACTTC. Translation gives CASALGTISYEQYF.

The V gene is TRBV4-1, the J gene TRBJ1-4; TRBD1 might be the D (5 bases). CDR1 and CDR2 from the germline V gene are MGHRA and YSYEKL. V was cut by 1 base and J by 5 bases, with 14 bases left in between. The CDR3 consists of 16 residues. The CDR3 DNA follows: TGCGCCAGCAGCCAAGTATCCACAGGCACGAATGAAAAACTGTTTTTT. It codes for CASSQVSTGTNEKLFF.

V gene TRBV6-4 combines with J gene TRBJ1-5; 9 bases are a match to TRBD1. J lost 7 bases, V lost 6 bases, and 10 bases had no gene match. Germline V gene lookup returns CDR1 MRHNA and CDR2 SNTAGT. CDR3 length: 15 amino acids. CDR3: CASSSRDRVVQPQHF. CDR3 coding DNA: TGTGCCAGCAGCTCCCGGGACAGGGTTGTACAGCCCCAGCATTTT.

V and J are TRBV5-1 and TRBJ2-3; 8 nucleotides agree with TRBD1. V lost 0 bases, J lost 4 bases, and 10 bases stayed unmatched. CDR1 SGHRS and CDR2 YFSETQ come from the germline V gene. The CDR3 contains 17 residues. CDR3 protein: CASSLEGRGRGADTQYF. CDR3 coding DNA: TGCGCCAGCAGCTTGGAGGGCAGGGGGCGCGGGGCAGATACGCAGTATTTT. The full variable domain, completed using reference TRBV5-1 and TRBJ2-3, is KAGVTQTPRYLIKTRGQQVTLSCSPISGHRSVSWYQQTPGQGLQFLFEYFSETQRNKGNFPGRFSGRQFSNSRSEMNVSTLELGDSALYLCASSLEGRGRGADTQYFGPGTRLTVL.

This chain joins TRBV24-1 and TRBJ2-5; possibly TRBD2 for D (7 bases). The ends were cut back, 2 bases at V and 4 bases at J, with 16 bases in the middle. Per the germline V gene, CDR1 is KGHDR and CDR2 is SFDVKD. This CDR3 comprises 16 residues. The CDR3 nucleotides are TGTGCCACCAGTGATTCCGAAGAGGGGGGGCGAGAGACCCAGTACTTC. Protein: CATSDSEEGGRETQYF.

CDR3 sequence: CASSGRGAQGDNEQFF. CDR3 coding DNA: TGTGCCAGCAGTGGCCGAGGGGCTCAGGGGGACAATGAGCAGTTCTTC. V is TRBV2 and J is TRBJ2-1; 7 positions match TRBD1. This CDR3 has 16 amino acids. CDR1 and CDR2 from the germline V gene are SNHLY and FYNNEI. Trimming cost V 4 bases and J 5 bases; bases outside gene matches: 11.

The rearrangement links TRBV7-2 to TRBJ2-1, with TRBD1 identical over 8 bases. V was clipped by 5 bases and J by 5 bases; unmatched bases: 11. CDR1 SGHTA and CDR2 FQGNSA come from the germline V gene. CDR3 size: 16 residues. CDR3 DNA: TGTGCCAGCAGCCCTCGAGGACAGGGTACCAACAATGAGCAGTTCTTC. This translates into CASSPRGQGTNNEQFF. Full variable domain (remainder filled in from reference TRBV7-2 and TRBJ2-1): GAGVSQSPSNKVTEKGKDVELRCDPISGHTALYWYRQSLGQGLEFLIYFQGNSAPDKSGLPSDRFSAERTGGSVSTLTIQRTQQEDSAVYLCASSPRGQGTNNEQFFGPGTRLTVL.

This sequence joins TRBV28 and TRBJ1-5; D remains unclear. The CDR3 loop spans 13 amino acids. Between the trimmed V and J ends, which lost 7 bases and 9 bases, there was a span of 16 bases. Germline lookup yields CDR1 MDHEN and CDR2 SYDVKM. For the CDR3, the DNA is TGTGCCAGCAAAAAGACGGTCGCGGGGCCCCAGCATTTT. Amino acids: CASKKTVAGPQHF.

The genes are TRBV3-1 (or the pseudogene TRBV3-2) and TRBJ1-1; D is possibly TRBD1 (5 bases). Per germline, CDR1 LGHDT and CDR2 YNNKEL (reference sequence). CDR3 length: 13 residues. Trimming shortened V by 2 bases and J by 5 bases, and 9 bases separated the two germline ends. CDR3 region: CASSQQGWTEAFF. Written as DNA, the CDR3 is TGTGCCAGCAGCCAACAGGGTTGGACTGAAGCTTTCTTT.